This T cell receptor beta chain was found in a study of radiotherapy plus CTLA-4 blockade in lung cancer. Study-wide context: Objective response was observed in about 19% of patients, and disease control in around 31%.

TCRdb's copy holds only in-frame clones and misses some; the assay was immunoSEQ multiplex PCR. The sample lists approximately 44,000 clones, 60% to 80% occurring once. The sample consisted of peripheral blood, taken from a patient treated with radiotherapy plus ipilimumab. The receptor's source is a human donor with non-small cell lung cancer who had stable disease on radiotherapy plus ipilimumab.

The CDR3 DNA reads TGTGCCAGCAGCCAACGACAGGGGCAGGATTCACCCCTCCACTTT. Protein: CASSQRQGQDSPLHF. The V gene is TRBV14, the J gene TRBJ1-6; TRBD1 matches at 8 bases. CDR1 and CDR2 (germline): SGHDN, FVKESK. J gave up 8 bases and V 2 bases, and 5 bases lay outside the gene matches. CDR3 size: 15 residues.